This T cell receptor beta chain appears in the sequencing data of a study of beta chain features in type 1 diabetes. Across the whole study: Healthy donors and patients showed comparable age, gender and cell yields. Whole-study findings and limits: Whatever favoring of shorter templates PCR might show would apply equally to patients and controls. It was among patients, rather than healthy donors, that naive, central memory and Treg TCRB repertoires appeared more similar.

The authors obtained over 95% purity in all sorted populations. A few counts support this clone. What it recognizes is unknown. The isolated RNA, all of it, was reverse transcribed, so expressed TCRB transcripts were what got sequenced. Libraries were prepared by immunoSEQ multiplex PCR; TCRdb keeps only in-frame clonotypes and omits some of them. This table has about 450,000 clones, about an eighth appearing once. The sequence came from a woman between 18 and 30 years old in good health. Input material: naive CD4+ T cells from blood.

The DNA of the CDR3 is TGTGCCAGCAGCTTCGGGCAAAGCCAAGAGACCCAGTACTTC. This sequence encodes CASSFGQSQETQYF. The chain joins TRBV7-2 to TRBJ2-5; D gene ambiguous. This CDR3 is 14 amino acids long. V lost 3 bases and J 1 base, leaving 9 bases between the germline ends. In germline, CDR1 is SGHTA, CDR2 FQGNSA.